A selection of T cell receptor beta chains follows, all from one sample in a study of blood T cell repertoires in COVID-19. The method was immunoSEQ multiplex PCR; TCRdb's version includes in-frame clones alone and lacks a portion of them. The sample has more than 150,000 clones; 87% are singletons. The sample comprised PBMCs or T cells enriched from blood (not recorded which). The receptor source for this set is a woman in her 30s who had recovered from COVID-19. Both conserved end residues are part of each CDR3. Each record gives: clone size, D gene, V gene, J gene, CDR3 DNA, CDR3 protein. A D gene is named only where the DNA matches it firmly. Rows may omit the clone size; those that give it use once, few, many or a size class.

abundance: -
d_gene: -
v_gene: TRBV4-2
j_gene: TRBJ1-1
CDR3nt: TGTGCCAGCAGCCCGGGGGAGAAGAAGAACACTGAAGCTTTCTTT
CDR3aa: CASSPGEKKNTEAFF

abundance: -
d_gene: TRBD1
v_gene: TRBV5-1
j_gene: TRBJ2-7
CDR3nt: TGCGCCAGCAGCTTGGAGGCGGACAGGGGCTTCTACGAGCAGTACTTC
CDR3aa: CASSLEADRGFYEQYF

abundance: once
d_gene: -
v_gene: TRBV9
j_gene: TRBJ1-2
CDR3nt: TGTGCCAGCAGCGTAGGAACCCGGGGTCAGGACCATGGCTACACCTTC
CDR3aa: CASSVGTRGQDHGYTF

abundance: few
d_gene: -
v_gene: TRBV27
j_gene: TRBJ1-2
CDR3nt: TGTGCCAGCAGTTCCCTTATCGGACAGATCGGCGCCGGCTACACCTTC
CDR3aa: CASSSLIGQIGAGYTF

abundance: -
d_gene: -
v_gene: TRBV19
j_gene: TRBJ1-2
CDR3nt: TGTGCCAGTAGTATAGTCGGCAGGGGCAGCTATGGCTACACCTTC
CDR3aa: CASSIVGRGSYGYTF

abundance: -
d_gene: -
v_gene: TRBV2
j_gene: TRBJ1-4
CDR3nt: TGTGCCAGCAGTCCCGACAGCTTTAATGAAAAACTGTTTTTT
CDR3aa: CASSPDSFNEKLFF

abundance: -
d_gene: -
v_gene: TRBV19
j_gene: TRBJ1-2
CDR3nt: TGTGCCAGTAGACTGAGTAGAGGCTATGGCTACACCTTC
CDR3aa: CASRLSRGYGYTF

abundance: -
d_gene: TRBD2
v_gene: TRBV24-1
j_gene: TRBJ2-3
CDR3nt: TGTGCCACCAGCGAACCAAGCGGGGGGGCTGGAGATACGCAGTATTTT
CDR3aa: CATSEPSGGAGDTQYF

abundance: -
d_gene: TRBD2
v_gene: TRBV4-2
j_gene: TRBJ2-7
CDR3nt: TGTGCCAGCAGTCCAAGACTAGCGGGGGACCCTTCATACGAGCAGTACTTC
CDR3aa: CASSPRLAGDPSYEQYF

abundance: -
d_gene: -
v_gene: TRBV7-9
j_gene: TRBJ1-2
CDR3nt: TGTGCCAGCAGCTTATTGGGAAAGAGGGAGGATGGCTACACCTTC
CDR3aa: CASSLLGKREDGYTF